These 15 T cell receptor beta chains share one sample of origin, sequenced in a study of blood T cell repertoires in COVID-19. TCRdb's table, derived via immunoSEQ multiplex PCR, lists solely in-frame clones and lacks some. The table includes more than 120,000 clones, more than 70% detected once. The specimen was peripheral blood. The receptors derive from a human donor in a cohort sampled during active COVID-19.

The genes are TRBV7-2 and TRBJ1-1; the match to TRBD1 covers 10 bases. The V gene end was trimmed by 5 bases and the J gene end by 6 bases; junction bases not matched to a gene: 6. Looked up from germline, CDR1 is SGHTA and CDR2 is FQGNSA. The CDR3 is made up of 14 amino acids. CDR3 nucleotide sequence: TGTGCCAGCAGCACCGGACAGGGGGGGGCTGAAGCTTTCTTT. Translated, it gives CASSTGQGGAEAFF.

This chain connects TRBV15 to TRBJ1-1; unclear D gene. From germline, CDR1 is LNHNV and CDR2 YYDKDF (reference sequence). The CDR3 length is 14 residues. V gave up 2 bases and J gave up 7 bases, with 14 bases separating them. The DNA for the CDR3 is TGTGCCACCAGCAGAAAGAGGGAATTTGGTGAAGCTTTCTTT. This codes for CATSRKREFGEAFF.

V and J are TRBV12-3 or TRBV12-4 and TRBJ2-7; D is possibly TRBD1 (6 bases). Trimming took 6 bases from V and 4 from J, leaving 10 bases between them. This CDR3 comprises 12 residues. The CDR3 bases are TGTGCCAGCAGCTACAGGGCGTACGAGCAGTACTTC. Translated: CASSYRAYEQYF.

The count of this clone is one. This sequence joins TRBV2 and TRBJ1-6, with D tentatively TRBD1 (5 bases). Germline V gives CDR1 SNHLY, CDR2 FYNNEI. Trimming shortened V by 4 bases and J by 5 bases, and 12 bases separated the two germline ends. The CDR3 consists of 15 residues. CDR3 in amino acids: CASSARGGNNSPLHF. The DNA of the CDR3 is TGTGCCAGCAGTGCTCGGGGGGGAAATAATTCACCCCTCCACTTT.

This chain connects TRBV9 to TRBJ1-2; 8 nucleotides match TRBD1. V was clipped by 3 bases and J by 8 bases; unmatched bases: 6. Germline CDR1 and CDR2: SGDLS and YYNGEE. There are 13 residues in the CDR3. This CDR3 reads CASSGTGIGGYTF. Here the CDR3 DNA reads TGTGCCAGCAGCGGGACAGGGATTGGCGGCTACACCTTC.

This chain uses TRBV6-5 with TRBJ2-7, with D tentatively TRBD1 (6 bases). Germline loops: CDR1 MNHEY, CDR2 SVGAGI. This CDR3 spans 13 amino acids. With 6 bases removed from V and 3 bases from J, the gap between germline ends came to 12 bases. CDR3 residues: CASSAGTNYEQYF. The CDR3 nucleotides are TGTGCCAGCAGCGCCGGGACAAACTACGAGCAGTACTTC.

The rearrangement links TRBV3-1 (or the pseudogene TRBV3-2) to TRBJ2-7, with D perhaps matching TRBD1 (6 bases). The germline CDR1 and CDR2 sequences are LGHDT and YNNKEL (reference sequence). The V gene lost 4 bases and the J gene lost 1 base, with 11 bases spanning the gap. This CDR3 spans 14 amino acids. CDR3 protein: CASSRDRISYEQYF. CDR3 nucleotides: TGTGCCAGCAGCCGAGACAGGATTTCCTACGAGCAGTACTTC.

This clone has only one observation. This chain joins TRBV7-3 and TRBJ2-2; TRBD2 might be the D (6 bases). Germline assignment: CDR1 SGHTA and CDR2 FQGTGA. The CDR3 is made up of 15 amino acids. V lost 3 bases to trimming and J lost 4 bases, with 12 bases between them. As DNA, the CDR3 is TGTGCCAGCAGCTTGGAGGGAATGGGCACCGGGGAGCTGTTTTTT. It yields the protein CASSLEGMGTGELFF.

The J gene is TRBJ2-1, the V gene TRBV6-6; D is perhaps TRBD1 (5 bases). Germline V lookup: CDR1 MNHNY, CDR2 SVGAGI (reference sequence). The CDR3 runs to 16 residues. V was clipped by 2 bases and J by 5 bases, with 16 bases between them. The CDR3 coding sequence is TGTGCCAGCAGTTACGGGGCGCCTGGGGTACACAATGAGCAGTTCTTC. Translated, it gives CASSYGAPGVHNEQFF.

The rearrangement uses TRBV5-1 and TRBJ2-2; 9 nucleotides agree with TRBD1. Germline V gene data show CDR1 as SGHRS and CDR2 as YFSETQ. The CDR3 has 16 residues. Unmatched junction bases numbered 10, after V lost 4 bases and J lost 6 bases. The DNA for the CDR3 is TGCGCCAGCAGCCTGCGTCACAGGGGGCGCCCCGGGGAGCTGTTTTTT. Translated: CASSLRHRGRPGELFF.

The CDR3 sequence is CASSRGGTSGGSTDTQYF. In DNA form, the CDR3 reads TGTGCCAGCAGCCGAGGGGGGACTAGCGGGGGGAGCACAGATACGCAGTATTTT. The chain couples TRBV5-4 to TRBJ2-3; 15 positions agree with TRBD2. The germline V gene has CDR1 SGHNT and CDR2 YYREEE (reference sequence). CDR3 length: 18 residues. With 4 bases clipped from V and 0 bases from J, the junction kept 6 bases outside the gene matches.

The chain carries TRBV27 and TRBJ2-1; 15 bases map to TRBD2. The CDR3 extends over 18 amino acids. Germline CDR1 and CDR2: MNHEY and SMNVEV (reference sequence). Losses at the gene ends were 6 bases for V and 0 bases for J; bases not matched to a gene: 6. As DNA, the CDR3 is TGTGCCAGCAGCTCCGGACTAGCGGGGGGGAGCTCCTACAATGAGCAGTTCTTC. Amino acid sequence: CASSSGLAGGSSYNEQFF.

The gene calls are TRBV4-3 and TRBJ1-5; no firm D call. The CDR3 length is 18 residues. V was cut by 0 bases and J by 1 base, with 16 bases left in between. The germline gives CDR1 LGHNA, CDR2 YSLEER. CDR3 nucleotides: TGCGCCAGCAGCCAAGAGGCCCTTCCGATCCCGAGCAATCAGCCCCAGCATTTT. Protein product: CASSQEALPIPSNQPQHF.

CDR3 loop: CASSLGLTTYEQYF. Here the CDR3 DNA reads TGTGCCAGCAGCTTGGGACTCACCACCTACGAGCAGTACTTC. The chain employs TRBV5-8 and TRBJ2-7, with D uncertain. This CDR3 contains 14 residues. Trimming stripped 0 bases from V and 2 bases from J, with 9 bases between. Per germline, CDR1 SGHTS and CDR2 YDEGEE. The whole variable domain, filled in from reference TRBV5-8 and TRBJ2-7, reads EAGVTQSPTHLIKTRGQQATLRCSPISGHTSVYWYQQALGLGLQFLLWYDEGEERNRGNFPPRFSGRQFPNYSSELNVNALELEDSALYLCASSLGLTTYEQYFGPGTRLTVT.

In this sample, this clone turned up a few times. The V and J genes are TRBV4-3 and TRBJ2-5; TRBD2 is a possible D gene (6 bases). Trimming took 1 base from V and 4 from J, leaving 10 bases between them. Germline V gene data show CDR1 as LGHNA and CDR2 as YSLEER. CDR3 length: 14 residues. The CDR3 protein is CASSQGTNGETQYF. The CDR3 coding sequence is TGCGCCAGCAGCCAAGGGACTAACGGAGAGACCCAGTACTTC.